Following are 15 T cell receptor beta chains from one sample sequenced in a study of OX40 agonist ivuxolimab in advanced cancers. Repertoires were generated with immunoSEQ multiplex PCR, while TCRdb's copy carries only in-frame clones and drops some. Altogether approximately 100,000 clones are present, about 90% being singletons, with the ten largest covering under 0.8%. The sequenced sample was CD4+ or CD8+ T cells sorted from blood, obtained in a trial of the OX40 agonist ivuxolimab. The receptors shown here come from an adult with an advanced solid tumor such as melanoma, head and neck, liver or kidney cancer.

This clone has a handful of counts. The rearrangement uses TRBV27 and TRBJ1-6; 8 bases map to TRBD1. CDR1 MNHEY and CDR2 SMNVEV come from the germline V gene (reference sequence). The CDR3 contains 14 residues. The ends lost 6 bases at V and 10 bases at J; junction bases unmatched: 8. CDR3 nucleotide sequence: TGTGCCAGCAGAACAGGGGGTAGTGGGTCACCCCTCCACTTT. Its translation is CASRTGGSGSPLHF.

V is TRBV5-1 and J is TRBJ1-4; 7 bases map to TRBD1. With V trimmed by 5 bases and J by 5 bases, 9 bases remained unmatched. Germline V gene sequence: CDR1 SGHRS, CDR2 YFSETQ. This CDR3 region has 15 residues. CDR3 bases: TGCGCCAGCAGTCTAGGACAGGCCGGCAATGAAAAACTGTTTTTT. Protein: CASSLGQAGNEKLFF.

This rearrangement joins TRBV28 to TRBJ2-3; D is possibly TRBD1 (6 bases). The V gene lost 6 bases and the J gene lost 13 bases, with 14 bases spanning the gap. This CDR3 has 11 amino acids. The germline V gene encodes CDR1 MDHEN and CDR2 SYDVKM. The CDR3 nucleotides read TGTGCCAGCAGCTCCGGACAGAGAAAGTATTTT. Translated: CASSSGQRKYF.

The V call is TRBV5-4, the J call TRBJ2-3; a possible D gene is TRBD1 (5 bases). The germline CDR1 and CDR2 sequences are SGHNT and YYREEE (reference sequence). With 4 bases removed from V and 1 base from J, the gap between germline ends came to 13 bases. The CDR3 contains 15 residues. This CDR3 is CASSADSAGTDTQYF. The CDR3 coding sequence is TGTGCCAGCAGCGCCGACAGCGCCGGCACAGATACGCAGTATTTT.

The V gene is TRBV5-1, the J gene TRBJ1-2; D possibly corresponds to TRBD1 (5 bases). Deletions cut 4 bases from V and 1 base from J, with 11 bases between. Germline V CDR1 and CDR2: SGHRS, YFSETQ. The CDR3 runs to 14 residues. CDR3 in DNA: TGCGCCAGCAGCCGGCAGGGCTTTAACTATGGCTACACCTTC. It yields the protein CASSRQGFNYGYTF.

The chain is built from TRBV27 and TRBJ2-5; D possibly matches TRBD1 or TRBD2 (5 bases each). The CDR3 has 17 amino acids. In germline, CDR1 is MNHEY, CDR2 SMNVEV (reference sequence). The V gene lost 3 bases and the J gene lost 7 bases, with 24 bases spanning the gap. CDR3 sequence reads: CASSFATGLRTVGTQYF. The CDR3 nucleotides read TGTGCCAGCAGTTTTGCCACGGGGCTTCGGACGGTGGGGACCCAGTACTTC.

V and J are TRBV28 and TRBJ2-3; 13 bases map to TRBD2. There are 16 residues in the CDR3. Germline CDR1 MDHEN, CDR2 SYDVKM. V was clipped by 4 bases and J by 2 bases; unmatched bases: 3. The CDR3 DNA sequence: TGTGCCAGCAGTTCAACTAGCGGGGGGGCCACAGATACGCAGTATTTT. This gives the protein CASSSTSGGATDTQYF. Full variable domain (missing parts from reference TRBV28 and TRBJ2-3): DVKVTQSSRYLVKRTGEKVFLECVQDMDHENMFWYRQDPGLGLRLIYFSYDVKMKEKGDIPEGYSVSREKKERFSLILESASTNQTSMYLCASSSTSGGATDTQYFGPGTRLTVL.

The V call is TRBV2, the J call TRBJ2-7, with D perhaps matching TRBD1 or TRBD2 (5 bases each). V was shortened by 6 bases and J by 2 bases, with 11 bases between the two germline ends. CDR3 length: 13 amino acids. Germline V gene data show CDR1 as SNHLY and CDR2 as FYNNEI. CDR3 region: CASRTGATYEQYF. The CDR3 DNA sequence: TGTGCCAGCAGGACCGGGGCCACCTACGAGCAGTACTTC.

The V gene is TRBV11-2, the J gene TRBJ1-6, with TRBD1 identical over 8 bases. Per germline, CDR1 SGHAT and CDR2 FQNNGV. This CDR3 has 14 amino acids. Losses at the gene ends were 5 bases for V and 10 bases for J; bases not matched to a gene: 7. The CDR3 DNA reads as TGTGCCAGCAGCCCCCGGACAGGGCGGTCACCCCTCCACTTT. Its translation is CASSPRTGRSPLHF. The whole variable domain, remainder taken from reference TRBV11-2 and TRBJ1-6, is EAGVAQSPRYKIIEKRQSVAFWCNPISGHATLYWYQQILGQGPKLLIQFQNNGVVDDSQLPKDRFSAERLKGVDSTLKIQPAKLEDSAVYLCASSPRTGRSPLHFGNGTRLTVT.

The chain carries TRBV9 and TRBJ2-3; 8 bases agree with TRBD2. Germline CDR1 reads SGDLS; CDR2 reads YYNGEE. CDR3 length equals 16 residues. Trimming removed 0 bases from V and 0 bases from J; junction bases left unmatched: 3. CDR3 region: CASSVVSGVSTDTQYF. The CDR3 DNA reads TGTGCCAGCAGCGTAGTTAGCGGGGTTAGCACAGATACGCAGTATTTT. Full variable domain (rest looked up from reference TRBV9 and TRBJ2-3): DSGVTQTPKHLITATGQRVTLRCSPRSGDLSVYWYQQSLDQGLQFLIQYYNGEERAKGNILERFSAQQFPDLHSELNLSSLELGDSALYFCASSVVSGVSTDTQYFGPGTRLTVL.

The chain recombines TRBV11-2 with TRBJ2-3, with 8 bases identical to TRBD1. Germline CDR1 SGHAT, CDR2 FQNNGV. Trimming cost V 2 bases and J 2 bases; bases outside gene matches: 0. The CDR3 is 14 amino acids. The CDR3 loop reads CASSLQGATDTQYF. As DNA, the CDR3 is TGTGCCAGCAGCTTACAGGGGGCCACAGATACGCAGTATTTT.

This rearrangement joins TRBV5-6 to TRBJ1-6, with 7 bases aligning to TRBD1. Trimming removed 0 bases from V and 9 bases from J; junction bases left unmatched: 6. CDR1 SGHDT and CDR2 YYEEEE come from the germline V gene. This CDR3 comprises 15 residues. Here the CDR3 DNA reads TGTGCCAGCAGCTTGGACAGGGGAGTAAGTTCACCCCTCCACTTT. It encodes CASSLDRGVSSPLHF.

The count of this clone is one. The chain is built from TRBV25-1 and TRBJ2-2; weak D call: TRBD2 (5 bases). V was cut by 3 bases and J by 0 bases, with 8 bases left in between. The CDR3 loop spans 15 amino acids. Germline V CDR1 and CDR2: MGHDK, SYGVNS. The CDR3 region is CASSDRTPNTGELFF. For the CDR3, the DNA is TGTGCCAGCAGTGACAGGACTCCGAACACCGGGGAGCTGTTTTTT.

The V gene is TRBV6-5, the J gene TRBJ1-4; 8 nucleotides agree with TRBD1. The germline CDR1 and CDR2 sequences are MNHEY and SVGAGI. The CDR3 runs to 14 residues. J gave up 6 bases and V 2 bases, and 2 bases lay outside the gene matches. CDR3 in amino acids: CASSYRTGYEKLFF. CDR3 nucleotide sequence: TGTGCCAGCAGTTACCGGACAGGGTATGAAAAACTGTTTTTT.

The chain employs TRBV4-1 and TRBJ1-4; the D is unclear. CDR3 length equals 18 residues. The germline V gene encodes CDR1 MGHRA and CDR2 YSYEKL. V dropped 4 bases and J dropped 7 bases, with 25 bases sitting between them. CDR3 in DNA: TGCGCCAGCAGCCGCGGAAGTACATTCGGTGGAGGAGCTGAAAAACTGTTTTTT. Translated: CASSRGSTFGGGAEKLFF.